The 31 T cell receptor beta chains below all came from one sample that was sequenced in a study of blood T cells in healthy people across ages. Together with a sample-barcoded 5' primer, a J-beta primer mix was included in a second PCR lasting about 6 to 11 cycles. Each CDR3 protein is one row after TCRdb ran MiXCR on the 5' RACE reads. Of approximately 780,000 distinct CDR3 sequences listed, approximately 24% are singletons. These records were also assigned to another study, of T cells of mothers and their children.

The sequenced sample was blood. The source of these receptors is a boy aged 5-17 years in good health.

The rearrangement links TRBV10-3 to TRBJ2-7, with 7 bases matching TRBD1. The V and J ends lost 4 bases and 4 bases, in that order; junction bases with no gene match: 13. CDR3 length: 16 residues. Germline CDR1 reads ENHRY; CDR2 reads SYGVKD. CDR3 sequence: CAISGNWVGQDYEQYF. The DNA for the CDR3 is TGTGCCATCAGTGGGAATTGGGTCGGACAGGATTACGAGCAGTACTTC.

The CDR3 reads CASSLVQAQNIQYF. The CDR3 DNA reads TGTGCCAGCAGCTTAGTGCAGGCCCAAAACATTCAGTACTTC. This rearrangement joins TRBV7-2 to TRBJ2-4; no firm D call. The CDR3 sequence is 14 residues long. Germline assignment: CDR1 SGHTA and CDR2 FQGNSA. V was cut by 1 base and J by 5 bases, with 9 bases left in between.

V is TRBV12-3 or TRBV12-4 and J is TRBJ2-3, with TRBD2 identical over 9 bases. CDR3 size: 16 residues. V shed 5 bases and J 2 bases; nucleotides not matched to a gene: 8. In DNA form, the CDR3 reads TGTGCCAGCAGTCGACTGGCGGGAGGGTACACAGATACGCAGTATTTT. It encodes CASSRLAGGYTDTQYF.

The rearrangement links TRBV20-1 to TRBJ1-1, with D possibly TRBD1 on 5 matching bases. The CDR3 has 15 amino acids. Germline-derived CDR1 and CDR2 are DFQATT and SNEGSKA (reference sequence). Trimming took 3 bases from V and 0 from J, leaving 14 bases between them. This chain's CDR3 is CSARGGARMNTEAFF. In nucleotides, the CDR3 is TGCAGTGCTAGGGGAGGGGCGCGGATGAACACTGAAGCTTTCTTT.

This clonotype was detected a few times. The V call is TRBV10-1, the J call TRBJ2-3, with a weak D call TRBD2 (6 bases). Germline CDR1 and CDR2: WNHNN and SYGVQD (reference sequence). The CDR3 is made up of 15 amino acids. V was clipped by 1 base and J by 1 base, with 9 bases between them. CDR3 bases: TGCGCCAGCAGTGAGTATCCTAGCGGCACAGATACGCAGTATTTT. Its protein product is CASSEYPSGTDTQYF.

The rearrangement joins TRBV5-1 to TRBJ2-5; D remains ambiguous. The CDR3 is made up of 12 amino acids. Germline CDR1 and CDR2: SGHRS and YFSETQ. V lost 6 bases to trimming and J lost 5 bases, with 11 bases between them. CDR3 protein: CASTLNGETQYF. DNA of the CDR3: TGCGCCAGCACCTTAAATGGGGAGACCCAGTACTTC.

This clonotype was counted many times. The genes are TRBV7-3 and TRBJ1-1; D gene uncertain. CDR1 is SGHTA, CDR2 FQGTGA, per germline. V was shortened by 5 bases and J by 0 bases, with 7 bases between the two germline ends. The CDR3 spans 13 residues. Here the CDR3 reads CASSPQMNTEAFF. For the CDR3, the DNA is TGTGCCAGCAGCCCTCAGATGAACACTGAAGCTTTCTTT.

On this clonotype: An end of the junction does not agree with germline; a read error may underlie this. In nucleotides, the CDR3 is TGCAGCTGCCGGCCCGACCGTCAAGAGACCCAGCACTTC. This codes for CSCRPDRQETQHF. The chain has TRBV29-1 and TRBJ2-5; D not certain. This CDR3 contains 13 residues. From germline, CDR1 is SQVTM and CDR2 ANQGSEA.

This clonotype has at least ten counts. V usage is TRBV3-1 and J usage is TRBJ1-5; D ambiguous. CDR3 length: 13 residues. The V and J ends lost 0 bases and 5 bases respectively, with 5 bases between them. Looked up from germline, CDR1 is LGHDT and CDR2 is YNNKEL (reference sequence). The CDR3 coding sequence is TGTGCCAGCAGCCAAGACCGCTATCAGCCCCAGCATTTT. Protein sequence: CASSQDRYQPQHF.

The J gene is TRBJ2-2, the V gene TRBV7-9, with TRBD1 identical over 9 bases. The V gene's germline CDR1 is SEHNR and CDR2 FQNEAQ (reference sequence). Trimming at V came to 4 bases and at J to 5 bases, leaving 5 bases not matched to a gene. CDR3 length: 15 residues. The chain's CDR3 is CASSSRTGATGELFF. For the CDR3, the DNA is TGTGCCAGCAGCTCAAGGACAGGGGCGACCGGGGAGCTGTTTTTT. Full variable domain (rest looked up from reference TRBV7-9 and TRBJ2-2): DTGVSQNPRHKITKRGQNVTFRCDPISEHNRLYWYRQTLGQGPEFLTYFQNEAQLEKSRLLSDRFSAERPKGSFSTLEIQRTEQGDSAMYLCASSSRTGATGELFFGEGSRLTVL.

V gene TRBV6-5 combines with J gene TRBJ2-7; 7 bases line up with TRBD2. CDR1 and CDR2 (germline): MNHEY, SVGAGI. The CDR3 sequence is 15 residues long. The ends lost 2 bases at V and 4 bases at J; junction bases unmatched: 8. CDR3 DNA sequence: TGTGCCAGCAGTTACGGGGGACTATCCTTTTACGAGCAGTACTTC. This encodes CASSYGGLSFYEQYF.

This chain links TRBV20-1 with TRBJ2-1, with 13 nucleotides matching TRBD2. The germline CDR1 and CDR2 sequences are DFQATT and SNEGSKA (reference sequence). The CDR3 covers 13 residues. Trimming cost V 5 bases and J 10 bases; bases outside gene matches: 5. In nucleotides, the CDR3 is TGCAGTGCTGCCGGACTAGCGGGGGTAGAGCAGTTCTTC. Protein: CSAAGLAGVEQFF.

This clonotype was seen a handful of times. The genes are TRBV28 and TRBJ2-2; 8 nucleotides align to TRBD1. The CDR3 is made up of 16 amino acids. Germline V gives CDR1 MDHEN, CDR2 SYDVKM. Trimming cost V 10 bases and J 1 base; bases outside gene matches: 11. The CDR3, as DNA: TGTGCCACCTGTAAACCGGGGACAGGGAACACCGGGGAGCTGTTTTTT. Its protein is CATCKPGTGNTGELFF.

The chain uses TRBV3-1 and TRBJ1-2; TRBD1 agrees at 11 bases. Germline CDR1 and CDR2: LGHDT and YNNKEL (reference sequence). CDR3 length: 16 amino acids. Germline trimming cut 0 bases from V and 0 bases from J; bases unmatched to any gene: 0. CDR3 DNA: TGTGCCAGCAGCCAAGAGGGACAGGGGGCTAACTATGGCTACACCTTC. Translated: CASSQEGQGANYGYTF.

Only a few counts were recorded for this clonotype. The J gene is TRBJ2-5, the V gene TRBV5-5; either TRBD1 or TRBD2 may fit D (5 bases each). The V gene lost 6 bases and the J gene lost 5 bases, with 29 bases spanning the gap. The CDR3 loop spans 18 amino acids. The germline V gene has CDR1 SGHKS and CDR2 YYEKEE (reference sequence). The CDR3 DNA reads TGTGCCAGCACCACTACCGGCGAGTGGGACCCCGTCGGGGAGACCCAGTACTTC. The encoded protein is CASTTTGEWDPVGETQYF. The whole variable domain, remainder taken from reference TRBV5-5 and TRBJ2-5, is DAGVTQSPTHLIKTRGQQVTLRCSPISGHKSVSWYQQVLGQGPQFIFQYYEKEERGRGNFPDRFSARQFPNYSSELNVNALLLGDSALYLCASTTTGEWDPVGETQYFGPGTRLLVL.

This clonotype showed up just a few times. This chain joins TRBV7-9 and TRBJ2-4; maybe TRBD1 (5 bases). Germline-derived CDR1 and CDR2 are SEHNR and FQNEAQ (reference sequence). The ends were cut back, 2 bases at V and 2 bases at J, with 7 bases in the middle. The CDR3 sequence is 14 residues long. DNA of the CDR3: TGTGCCAGCAGCTTATCAGGGACCAAAAACATTCAGTACTTC. It codes for CASSLSGTKNIQYF.

CDR3 DNA: TGTGCCAGCTATCGACCCTACGAGCAGTACTTC. Protein: CASYRPYEQYF. The chain is built from TRBV28 and TRBJ2-7; D gene ambiguous. CDR1 is MDHEN, CDR2 SYDVKM, per germline. The CDR3 extends over 11 amino acids. V was pared by 8 bases and J by 2 bases, with 7 bases between.

This clonotype was observed a handful of times. The chain employs TRBV20-1 and TRBJ1-4, with a tentative D call TRBD1 (5 bases). Trimming shortened V by 3 bases and J by 4 bases, and 9 bases separated the two germline ends. Germline CDR1 reads DFQATT; CDR2 reads SNEGSKA (reference sequence). This CDR3 has 13 residues. For the CDR3, the DNA is TGCAGTGCTAGCACAGGCTATAATGAAAAACTGTTTTTT. It specifies CSASTGYNEKLFF.

This clonotype was counted only a few times. V and J are TRBV10-3 and TRBJ2-5, with 9 bases identical to TRBD2. CDR1 and CDR2 from the germline V gene are ENHRY and SYGVKD. This CDR3 contains 12 residues. CDR3 coding DNA: TGTGCAGCGGGGGGACGCCAAGAGACCCAGTACTTC. It encodes CAAGGRQETQYF.

The chain joins TRBV5-1 to TRBJ1-1; TRBD1 might be the D (5 bases). Looked up from germline, CDR1 is SGHRS and CDR2 is YFSETQ. The V end lost 0 bases, the J end lost 7 bases, and 13 bases lay between the germline ends. The CDR3 is made up of 14 amino acids. The CDR3 loop reads CASSLEGPQGEAFF. CDR3 DNA sequence: TGCGCCAGCAGCTTGGAAGGGCCTCAGGGTGAAGCTTTCTTT.

The table lists this clonotype with a few counts. This chain links TRBV20-1 with TRBJ1-1; no firm D call. V lost 1 base to trimming and J lost 1 base, with 10 bases between them. The length of the CDR3 is 14 residues. Germline V lookup: CDR1 DFQATT, CDR2 SNEGSKA (reference sequence). As DNA, the CDR3 is TGCAGTGCTAGAGTCGAAGCACCGAACACTGAAGCTTTCTTT. Translating gives CSARVEAPNTEAFF.

Comment on this clonotype: This sequence may be a read error, since a much larger clone differs from it by one base. J is TRBJ2-5 and V is TRBV29-1; maybe TRBD2 (5 bases). Germline CDR1 SQVTM, CDR2 ANQGSEA. The CDR3 contains 14 residues. Here the CDR3 reads CSARGAGLQEAQYF. CDR3 coding DNA: TGCAGCGCCCGAGGTGCGGGTCTGCAAGAGGCCCAGTACTTC.

This clonotype appeared a few times. The chain employs TRBV28 and TRBJ1-5, with D tentatively TRBD1 (5 bases). The CDR3 extends over 14 amino acids. V dropped 3 bases and J dropped 6 bases, with 12 bases sitting between them. CDR1 is MDHEN, CDR2 SYDVKM, per germline. The CDR3 DNA sequence: TGTGCCAGCAGTTTTCAGGGCACTAGTCAGCCCCAGCATTTT. It codes for CASSFQGTSQPQHF.

This clonotype was counted a few times. This chain connects TRBV18 to TRBJ2-5, with D tentatively TRBD1 (6 bases). V was shortened by 8 bases and J by 2 bases, with 15 bases between the two germline ends. The CDR3 sequence is 14 residues long. Germline V gives CDR1 KGHSH, CDR2 LQKENI. CDR3 loop: CASSPRDTQETQYF. The CDR3 bases are TGTGCCAGCAGCCCCCGGGACACTCAAGAGACCCAGTACTTC.

The chain employs TRBV27 and TRBJ2-5; D tentatively reads TRBD1 or TRBD2 (6 bases each). This CDR3 region has 14 residues. Trimming removed 3 bases from V and 5 bases from J, with 13 bases in between. Germline V gene data show CDR1 as MNHEY and CDR2 as SMNVEV (reference sequence). CDR3 DNA sequence: TGTGCCAGCAGTTTCGGGTGGGGGGCGGAGACCCAGTACTTC. It codes for CASSFGWGAETQYF.

Ten or more counts support this clonotype. This chain uses TRBV20-1 with TRBJ2-1, with D perhaps being TRBD1 or TRBD2 (5 bases each). Trimming pared 6 bases from V and 8 bases from J, leaving 32 bases between. The germline CDR1 and CDR2 sequences are DFQATT and SNEGSKA (reference sequence). The CDR3 loop spans 18 amino acids. CDR3: CSAPFFPYRDRRGDEQFF. The CDR3 nucleotides are TGCAGTGCCCCATTTTTCCCCTACCGGGACCGAAGAGGGGATGAGCAGTTCTTC.

The chain couples TRBV9 to TRBJ2-7; 8 bases agree with TRBD1. V was pared by 3 bases and J by 6 bases, with 8 bases of the junction left unmatched. The CDR3 covers 14 residues. Germline CDR1 reads SGDLS; CDR2 reads YYNGEE. The CDR3 nucleotides read TGTGCCAGCAGCGCCGGGACAGGAACACGCGAGCAGTACTTC. This translates into CASSAGTGTREQYF.

This clonotype has only a few counts. The chain couples TRBV28 to TRBJ2-5, with a tentative D call TRBD1 (5 bases). This CDR3 has 15 residues. CDR1 MDHEN and CDR2 SYDVKM come from the germline V gene. V lost 5 bases and J lost 4, with 17 bases in between. The DNA of the CDR3 is TGTGCCAGCAGTCCCCAGGGTTCCTTAAGAGAGACCCAGTACTTC. Its translation: CASSPQGSLRETQYF.

The chain carries TRBV20-1 and TRBJ2-7; D is unresolved. The end of the DNA aligns better with TRBJ2-5, so the J call may be wrong. CDR3 length: 12 amino acids. Germline-derived CDR1 and CDR2 are DFQATT and SNEGSKA (reference sequence). The DNA for the CDR3 is TGCAGTGCTAGGCTACCTCAAGAGACCCAGTACTTC. It encodes CSARLPQETQYF.

This clonotype was counted only a few times. The chain links TRBV20-1 to TRBJ2-1; D tentatively fits TRBD1 or TRBD2 (5 bases each). This CDR3 has 12 residues. Deletions cut 7 bases from V and 15 bases from J, with 22 bases between. Germline CDR1 is DFQATT and CDR2 is SNEGSKA (reference sequence). The CDR3 DNA is TGCAGTGTCCCGAGAGGGGCAAATGTCCCGTTCTTC. The encoded protein is CSVPRGANVPFF.

This clonotype was recorded only once. V is TRBV7-9 and J is TRBJ2-5; 8 bases map to TRBD1. Losses at the gene ends were 5 bases for V and 2 bases for J; bases not matched to a gene: 7. The CDR3 loop spans 15 amino acids. Germline values: CDR1 SEHNR, CDR2 FQNEAQ (reference sequence). In nucleotides, the CDR3 is TGTGCCAGCAGCGCCGGACAGGGCCTTCAAGAGACCCAGTACTTC. Its translation: CASSAGQGLQETQYF.